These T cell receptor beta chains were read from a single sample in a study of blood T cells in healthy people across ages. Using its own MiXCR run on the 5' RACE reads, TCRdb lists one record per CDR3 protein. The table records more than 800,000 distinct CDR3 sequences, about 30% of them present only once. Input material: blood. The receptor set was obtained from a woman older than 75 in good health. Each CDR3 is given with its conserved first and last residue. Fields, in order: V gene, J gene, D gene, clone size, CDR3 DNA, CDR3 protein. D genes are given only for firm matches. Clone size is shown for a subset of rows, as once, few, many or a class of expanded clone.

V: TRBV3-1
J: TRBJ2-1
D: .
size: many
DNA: TGTGCCAGCAGCCAAGTATATAATCTGGGCAATTCCTACAATGAGCAGTTCTTC
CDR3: CASSQVYNLGNSYNEQFF

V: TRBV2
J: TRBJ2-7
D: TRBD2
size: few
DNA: TGTGCCAACAAAGAGCGGGGGCTAAGCTCCTACGAGCAGTACTTC
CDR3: CANKERGLSSYEQYF

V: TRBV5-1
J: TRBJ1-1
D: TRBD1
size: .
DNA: TGCGCCAGCAGCGAAGGACAGGCAAACACTGAAGCTTTCTTT
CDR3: CASSEGQANTEAFF

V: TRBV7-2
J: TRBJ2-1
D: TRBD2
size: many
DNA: TGTGCCAGCAGCGGAGGACTAGCGGGGGACAATGAGCAGTTCTTC
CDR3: CASSGGLAGDNEQFF

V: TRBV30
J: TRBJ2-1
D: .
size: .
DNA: TGTGCCTGGAGTAGCCGGGACCTAAGGGATGAGCAGTTCTTC
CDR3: CAWSSRDLRDEQFF

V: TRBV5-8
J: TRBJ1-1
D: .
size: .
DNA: TGTGCCCGCAGTTGGGGCGACAGACTGAACACTGAAGCTTTCTTT
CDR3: CARSWGDRLNTEAFF

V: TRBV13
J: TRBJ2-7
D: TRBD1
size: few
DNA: TGTGCCAGCGCAAGGGACAGCCTCTACGAGCAGTACTTC
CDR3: CASARDSLYEQYF

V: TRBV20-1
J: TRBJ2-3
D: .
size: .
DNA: TGCAGTGCTAGTACCTCCAGATATAGTCGGCAAACGCCTAGCACAGATACGCAGTATTTT
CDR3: CSASTSRYSRQTPSTDTQYF

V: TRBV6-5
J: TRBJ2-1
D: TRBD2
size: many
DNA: TGTGCCAGCAGTTGGGGGACTAGCCGGAGCTCCTACAATGAGCAGTTCTTC
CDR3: CASSWGTSRSSYNEQFF

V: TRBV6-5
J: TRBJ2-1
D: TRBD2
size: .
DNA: TGTGCCAGCAGACCCGGGACTAGCGGCAATGAGCAGTTCTTC
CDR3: CASRPGTSGNEQFF

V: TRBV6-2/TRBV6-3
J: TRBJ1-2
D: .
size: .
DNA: TGTGCCGGCAGTCCTGACAGCCTCTATGGCTACACCTTC
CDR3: CAGSPDSLYGYTF

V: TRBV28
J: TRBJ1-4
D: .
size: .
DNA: TGTGCCAGCAGGCCCCAGGAGAGGGGTGAAAAACTGTTTTTT
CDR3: CASRPQERGEKLFF

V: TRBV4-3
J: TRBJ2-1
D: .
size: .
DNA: TGCGCCAGCAGCCAAGATCCCTATACCTCCTACAATGAGCAGTTCTTC
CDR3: CASSQDPYTSYNEQFF

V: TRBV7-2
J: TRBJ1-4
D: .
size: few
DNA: TGTGCCAGCGGGGGTCGGGAGGGTGAAAAACTGTTTTTT
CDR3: CASGGREGEKLFF

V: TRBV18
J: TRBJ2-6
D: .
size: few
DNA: TGTGCCAGCTCACCACAGAAAACTGGGGCCAACGTCCTGACTTTC
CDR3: CASSPQKTGANVLTF

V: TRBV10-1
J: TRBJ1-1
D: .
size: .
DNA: TGCGCCAGCAGTGAATTCAGCGCCAGGAGGAACACTGAAGCTTTCTTT
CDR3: CASSEFSARRNTEAFF

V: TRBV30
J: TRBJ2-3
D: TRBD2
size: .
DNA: TGTGCCTGGAGTCGCGGGACTACAGCCACAGATACGCAGTATTTT
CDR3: CAWSRGTTATDTQYF

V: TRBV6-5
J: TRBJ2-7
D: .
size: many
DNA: TGTGCCAGCAGCCCGACAGCTAGCTCCTACGAGCAGTACTTC
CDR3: CASSPTASSYEQYF

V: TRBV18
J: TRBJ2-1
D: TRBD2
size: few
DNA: TGTGCCAGCTCACCACCCCGTAGCGGGATCTCCAATGAGCAGTTCTTC
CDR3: CASSPPRSGISNEQFF

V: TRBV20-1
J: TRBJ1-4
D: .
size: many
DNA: TGCAGTGCTAGAGATTGGGGGGGCGCGGGATTGGATGAAAAACTGTTTTTT
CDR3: CSARDWGGAGLDEKLFF

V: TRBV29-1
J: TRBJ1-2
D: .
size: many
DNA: TGCAGCGTCGGGCTCCCTCCGGGGAACTATGGCTACACCTTC
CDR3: CSVGLPPGNYGYTF

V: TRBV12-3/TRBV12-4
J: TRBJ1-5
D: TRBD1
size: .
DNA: TGTGCCAGCAGTTTGACAGGGATAGGACAGCCCCAGCATTTT
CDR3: CASSLTGIGQPQHF

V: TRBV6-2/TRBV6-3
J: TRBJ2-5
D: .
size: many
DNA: TGTGCCAGCAGAGGAGCCGGTTCAAGGACCCAGTACTTC
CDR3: CASRGAGSRTQYF

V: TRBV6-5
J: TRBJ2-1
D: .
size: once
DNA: TGTGCCAGCAGTTTGGGTATTTGGTATGAGCAGTTCTTC
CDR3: CASSLGIWYEQFF

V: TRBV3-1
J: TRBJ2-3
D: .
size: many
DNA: TGTGCCAGCAGCCAAGTGGCAGGGAGGCATACGCAGTATTTT
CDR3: CASSQVAGRHTQYF

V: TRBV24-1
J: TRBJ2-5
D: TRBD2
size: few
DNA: TGTGCCACCAGTATATCTAGCGGCCAAGAGACCCAGTACTTC
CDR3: CATSISSGQETQYF

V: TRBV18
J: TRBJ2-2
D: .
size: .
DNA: TGTGCCAGCTCACCACCGAGCTCAGGGGAAACCGGGGAGCTGTTTTTT
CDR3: CASSPPSSGETGELFF

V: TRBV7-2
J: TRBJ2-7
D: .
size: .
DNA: TGCGCCAGCAGCTTAGCGTCGACAGGCCTCTCCTACGAGCAGTACTTC
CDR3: CASSLASTGLSYEQYF

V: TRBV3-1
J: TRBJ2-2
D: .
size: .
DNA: TGTGCCAGCAGCCATTCGCCCAACACCGGGGAGCTGTTTTTT
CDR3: CASSHSPNTGELFF

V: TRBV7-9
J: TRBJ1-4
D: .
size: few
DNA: TGTGCCAGCAGCACCGCAGGTCTTACTCCCCGAGAAAAACTGTTTTTT
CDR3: CASSTAGLTPREKLFF

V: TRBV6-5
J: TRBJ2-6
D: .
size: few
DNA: TGTGCCAGCAGGGCCCGGGGCCCTGGGGCCAACGTCCTGACTTTC
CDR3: CASRARGPGANVLTF

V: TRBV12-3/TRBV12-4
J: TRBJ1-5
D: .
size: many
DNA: TGTGCCAGCAGGCTTCGGCCGAATCAGCCCCAGCATTTT
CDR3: CASRLRPNQPQHF

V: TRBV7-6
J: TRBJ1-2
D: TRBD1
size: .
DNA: TGTACCAGCAGCGAGAAACGGGACAGCGTCTATGGCTACACCTTC
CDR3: CTSSEKRDSVYGYTF

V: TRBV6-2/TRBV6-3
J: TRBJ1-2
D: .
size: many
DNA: TGTGCCAGCAGAAACAATGACAGGAGCGCTAACTATGGCTACACCTTC
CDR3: CASRNNDRSANYGYTF

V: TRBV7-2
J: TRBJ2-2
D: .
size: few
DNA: TGTGCCAGCAGCCCTCGGCGGCAGAACACCGGGGAGCTGTTTTTT
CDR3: CASSPRRQNTGELFF